This note documents a single TCR beta chain sequence. The antigen remains unidentified. This sample was included in a study of shared clonotypes between healthy human individuals. Only in-frame clones appear in the TCRdb table, and some are missing; sequencing was by immunoSEQ multiplex PCR. The data hold 630,000 or so clones, with roughly 98% observed a single time. CD45RO-negative, CCR7-selected cells formed the naive CD8 fraction, which excluded terminally differentiated effector memory CD45RA+ cells. Study outcomes and limitations: Clonotypes shared by all four sorted-subset donors had higher generation probabilities than non-shared clonotypes.

This TCR came from a man aged 25 to 40 in good health. The sequenced material came from naive CD8+ T cells sorted from blood.

The CDR3 DNA follows: TGTGCCAGCAGTTCAGCGAAAGGAACCGAACAGTACTTC. Protein: CASSSAKGTEQYF. The V call is TRBV6-5, the J call TRBJ2-7; no clear D. Trimming shortened V by 4 bases and J by 10 bases, and 17 bases separated the two germline ends. This CDR3 has 13 residues. Per the germline V gene, CDR1 is MNHEY and CDR2 is SVGAGI.